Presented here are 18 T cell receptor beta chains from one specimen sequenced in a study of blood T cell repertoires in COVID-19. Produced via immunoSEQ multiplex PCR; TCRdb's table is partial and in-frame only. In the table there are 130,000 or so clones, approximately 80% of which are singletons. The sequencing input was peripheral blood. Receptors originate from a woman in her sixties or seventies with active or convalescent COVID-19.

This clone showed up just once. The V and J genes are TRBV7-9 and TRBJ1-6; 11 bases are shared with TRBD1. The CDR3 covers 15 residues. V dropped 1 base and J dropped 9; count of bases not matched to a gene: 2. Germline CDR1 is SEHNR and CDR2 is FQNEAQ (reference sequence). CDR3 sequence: CASSLDGTGGSPLHF. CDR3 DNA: TGTGCCAGCAGCTTAGACGGGACAGGGGGTTCACCCCTCCACTTT.

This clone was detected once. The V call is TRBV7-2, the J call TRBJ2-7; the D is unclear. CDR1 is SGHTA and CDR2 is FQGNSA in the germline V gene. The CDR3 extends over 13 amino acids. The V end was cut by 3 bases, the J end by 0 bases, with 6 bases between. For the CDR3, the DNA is TGTGCCAGCAGCTTTAGAGGCTCCTACGAGCAGTACTTC. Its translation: CASSFRGSYEQYF.

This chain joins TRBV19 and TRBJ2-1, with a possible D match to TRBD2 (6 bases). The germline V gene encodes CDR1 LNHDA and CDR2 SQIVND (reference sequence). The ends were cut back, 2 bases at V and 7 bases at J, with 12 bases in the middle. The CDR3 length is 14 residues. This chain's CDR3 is CASSIRLDGNEQFF. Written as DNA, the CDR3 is TGTGCCAGTAGTATACGACTAGATGGTAATGAGCAGTTCTTC.

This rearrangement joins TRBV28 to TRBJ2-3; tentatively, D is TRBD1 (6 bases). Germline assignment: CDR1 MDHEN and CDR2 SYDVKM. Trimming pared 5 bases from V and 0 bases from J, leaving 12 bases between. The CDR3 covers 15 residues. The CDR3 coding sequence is TGTGCCAGCAGTCTCGAGGGACACAGCACAGATACGCAGTATTTT. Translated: CASSLEGHSTDTQYF.

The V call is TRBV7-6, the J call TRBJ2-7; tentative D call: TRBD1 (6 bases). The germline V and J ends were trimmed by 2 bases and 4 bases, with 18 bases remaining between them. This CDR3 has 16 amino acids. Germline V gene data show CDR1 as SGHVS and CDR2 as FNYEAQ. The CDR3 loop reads CASSLTSEGQLYEQYF. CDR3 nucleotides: TGTGCCAGCAGCTTAACCAGCGAGGGACAACTATACGAGCAGTACTTC.

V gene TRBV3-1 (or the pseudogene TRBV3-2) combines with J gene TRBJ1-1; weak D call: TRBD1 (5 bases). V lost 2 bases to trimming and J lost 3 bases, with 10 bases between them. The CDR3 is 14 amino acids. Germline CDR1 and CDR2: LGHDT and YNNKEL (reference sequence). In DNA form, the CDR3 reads TGTGCCAGCAGCCAACGCGGGGCCGACACTGAAGCTTTCTTT. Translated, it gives CASSQRGADTEAFF.

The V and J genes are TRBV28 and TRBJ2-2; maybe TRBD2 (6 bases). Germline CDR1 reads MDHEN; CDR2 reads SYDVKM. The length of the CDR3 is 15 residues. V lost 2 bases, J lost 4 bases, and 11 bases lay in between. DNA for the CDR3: TGTGCCAGCAGTTTAATGGCGGGGACCACCGGGGAGCTGTTTTTT. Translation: CASSLMAGTTGELFF.

CDR3 bases: TGTGCCACCAGTGACGCGCTTGTGGGGGTGGTGGGACAGGGTGTGAATAGTGAGCAGTTCTTC. Amino acid sequence: CATSDALVGVVGQGVNSEQFF. J is TRBJ2-1 and V is TRBV24-1; 9 bases line up with TRBD1. The germline CDR1 and CDR2 sequences are KGHDR and SFDVKD. The CDR3 loop spans 21 amino acids. V lost 4 bases to trimming and J lost 9 bases; unmatched junction nucleotides: 27.

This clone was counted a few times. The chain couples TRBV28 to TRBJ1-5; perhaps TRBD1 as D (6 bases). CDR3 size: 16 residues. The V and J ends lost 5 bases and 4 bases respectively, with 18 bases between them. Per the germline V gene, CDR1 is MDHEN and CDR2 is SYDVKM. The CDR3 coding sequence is TGTGCCAGCAGTCCCGTAGGGGGGGCAAATAATCAGCCCCAGCATTTT. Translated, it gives CASSPVGGANNQPQHF.

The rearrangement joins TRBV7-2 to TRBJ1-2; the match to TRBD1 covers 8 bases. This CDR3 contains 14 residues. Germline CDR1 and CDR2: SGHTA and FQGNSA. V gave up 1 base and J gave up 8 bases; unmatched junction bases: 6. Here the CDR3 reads CASSLGRQGTGYTF. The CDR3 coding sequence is TGTGCCAGCAGCTTAGGGCGACAGGGGACCGGCTACACCTTC.

CDR3 nucleotides: TGTGCCAGTAGTATCGACAGGGGTCAGCCCCAGCATTTT. Its protein is CASSIDRGQPQHF. The chain recombines TRBV19 with TRBJ1-5; 8 bases are a match to TRBD1. CDR1 and CDR2 (germline): LNHDA, SQIVND (reference sequence). The CDR3 has 13 amino acids. Trimming took 3 bases from V and 6 from J; bases not matched to a gene: 1.

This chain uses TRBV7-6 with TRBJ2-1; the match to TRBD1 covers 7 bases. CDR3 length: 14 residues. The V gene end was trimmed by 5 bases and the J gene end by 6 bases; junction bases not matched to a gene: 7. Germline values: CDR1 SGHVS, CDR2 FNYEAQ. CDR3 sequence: CASSRGQRLNEQFF. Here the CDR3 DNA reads TGTGCCAGCAGCCGGGGACAGCGACTCAATGAGCAGTTCTTC.

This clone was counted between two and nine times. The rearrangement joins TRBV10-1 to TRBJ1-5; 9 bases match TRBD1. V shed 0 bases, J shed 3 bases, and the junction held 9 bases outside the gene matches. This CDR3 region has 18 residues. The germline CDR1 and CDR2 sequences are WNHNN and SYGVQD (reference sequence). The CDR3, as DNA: TGCGCCAGCAGTGAGTCTGTGCGACAGGGGGGGATCAATCAGCCCCAGCATTTT. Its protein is CASSESVRQGGINQPQHF.

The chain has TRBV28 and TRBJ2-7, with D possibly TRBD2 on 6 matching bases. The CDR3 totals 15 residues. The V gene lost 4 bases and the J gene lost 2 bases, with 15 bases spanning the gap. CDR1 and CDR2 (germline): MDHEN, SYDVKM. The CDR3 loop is CASSSRGPGAYEQYF. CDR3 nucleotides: TGTGCCAGCAGTTCTCGGGGACCGGGGGCCTACGAGCAGTACTTC.

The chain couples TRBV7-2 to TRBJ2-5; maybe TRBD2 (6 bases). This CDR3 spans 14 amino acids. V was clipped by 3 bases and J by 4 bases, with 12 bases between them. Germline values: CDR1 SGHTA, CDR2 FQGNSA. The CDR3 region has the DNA TGTGCCAGCAGCTTCCGGGGGTCCTCAGAGACCCAGTACTTC. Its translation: CASSFRGSSETQYF. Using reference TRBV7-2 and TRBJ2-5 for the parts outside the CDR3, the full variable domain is GAGVSQSPSNKVTEKGKDVELRCDPISGHTALYWYRQSLGQGLEFLIYFQGNSAPDKSGLPSDRFSAERTGGSVSTLTIQRTQQEDSAVYLCASSFRGSSETQYFGPGTRLLVL.

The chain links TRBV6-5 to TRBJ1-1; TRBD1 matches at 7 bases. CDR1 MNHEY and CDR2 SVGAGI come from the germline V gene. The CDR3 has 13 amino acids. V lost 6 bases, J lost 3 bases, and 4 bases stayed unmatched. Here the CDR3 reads CASSGTVDTEAFF. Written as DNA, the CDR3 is TGTGCCAGCAGCGGGACAGTTGACACTGAAGCTTTCTTT.

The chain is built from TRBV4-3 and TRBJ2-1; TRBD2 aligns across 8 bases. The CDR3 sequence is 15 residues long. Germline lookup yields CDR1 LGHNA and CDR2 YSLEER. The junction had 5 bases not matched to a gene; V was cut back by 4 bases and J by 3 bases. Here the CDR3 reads CASSLAGRVYNEQFF. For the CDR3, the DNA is TGCGCCAGCAGCCTAGCCGGGAGGGTCTACAATGAGCAGTTCTTC.

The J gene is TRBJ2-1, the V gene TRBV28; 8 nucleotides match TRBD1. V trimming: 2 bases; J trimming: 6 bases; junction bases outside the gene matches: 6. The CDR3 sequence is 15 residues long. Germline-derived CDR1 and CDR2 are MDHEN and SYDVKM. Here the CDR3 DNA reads TGTGCCAGCAGTTTAAGCAGGGGGCTACGCAATGAGCAGTTCTTC. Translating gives CASSLSRGLRNEQFF. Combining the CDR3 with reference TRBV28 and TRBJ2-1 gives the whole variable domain DVKVTQSSRYLVKRTGEKVFLECVQDMDHENMFWYRQDPGLGLRLIYFSYDVKMKEKGDIPEGYSVSREKKERFSLILESASTNQTSMYLCASSLSRGLRNEQFFGPGTRLTVL.